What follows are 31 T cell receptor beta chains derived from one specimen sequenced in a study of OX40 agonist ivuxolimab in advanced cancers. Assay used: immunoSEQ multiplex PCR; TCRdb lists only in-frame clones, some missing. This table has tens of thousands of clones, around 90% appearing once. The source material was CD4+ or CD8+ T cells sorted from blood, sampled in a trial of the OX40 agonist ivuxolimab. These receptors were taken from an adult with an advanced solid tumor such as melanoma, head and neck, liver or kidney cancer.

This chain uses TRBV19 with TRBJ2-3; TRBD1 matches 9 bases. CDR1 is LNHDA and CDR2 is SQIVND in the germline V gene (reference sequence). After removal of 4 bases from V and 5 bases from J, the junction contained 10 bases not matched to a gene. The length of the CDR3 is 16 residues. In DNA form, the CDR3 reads TGTGCCAGTAGTAGGGTCCACAGGGGGCCGGGAGATACGCAGTATTTT. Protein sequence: CASSRVHRGPGDTQYF.

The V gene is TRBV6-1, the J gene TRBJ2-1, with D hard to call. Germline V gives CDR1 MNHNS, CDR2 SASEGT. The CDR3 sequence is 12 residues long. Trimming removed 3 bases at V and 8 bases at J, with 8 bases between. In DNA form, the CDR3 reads TGTGCCAGCAGTGAGGCCCGGTATGAGCAGTTCTTC. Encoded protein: CASSEARYEQFF.

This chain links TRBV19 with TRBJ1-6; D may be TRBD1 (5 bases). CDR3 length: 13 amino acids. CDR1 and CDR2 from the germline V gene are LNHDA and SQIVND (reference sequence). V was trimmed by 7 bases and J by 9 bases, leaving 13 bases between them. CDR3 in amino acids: CASTRGESSPLHF. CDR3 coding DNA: TGTGCCAGTACCAGAGGGGAGAGTTCACCCCTCCACTTT.

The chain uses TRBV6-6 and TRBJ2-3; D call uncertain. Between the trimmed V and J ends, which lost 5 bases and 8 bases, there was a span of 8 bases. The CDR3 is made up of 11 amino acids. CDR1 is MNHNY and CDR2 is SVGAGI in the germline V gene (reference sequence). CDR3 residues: CASSGLGTQYF. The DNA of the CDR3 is TGTGCCAGCAGTGGCTTGGGTACGCAGTATTTT.

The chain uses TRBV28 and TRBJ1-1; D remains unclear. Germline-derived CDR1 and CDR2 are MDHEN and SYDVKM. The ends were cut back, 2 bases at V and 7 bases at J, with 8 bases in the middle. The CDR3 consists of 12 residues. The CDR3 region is CASSLGSVEAFF. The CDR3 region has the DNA TGTGCCAGCAGTTTAGGGTCGGTTGAAGCTTTCTTT. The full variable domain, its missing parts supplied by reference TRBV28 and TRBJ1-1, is DVKVTQSSRYLVKRTGEKVFLECVQDMDHENMFWYRQDPGLGLRLIYFSYDVKMKEKGDIPEGYSVSREKKERFSLILESASTNQTSMYLCASSLGSVEAFFGQGTRLTVV.

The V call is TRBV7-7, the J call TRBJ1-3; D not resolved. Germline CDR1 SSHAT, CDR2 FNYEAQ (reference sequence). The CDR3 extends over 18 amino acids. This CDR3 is CASHKASGLDASGNTIYF. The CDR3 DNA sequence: TGTGCTAGCCACAAAGCCAGCGGACTGGATGCTTCTGGAAACACCATATATTTT.

The CDR3: CASSDGRGHTEAFF. The CDR3 region has the DNA TGTGCCAGCAGTGACGGGAGGGGCCACACTGAAGCTTTCTTT. The chain combines TRBV6-1 with TRBJ1-1; weak D call: TRBD1 (5 bases). Trimming took off 3 bases at V and 3 bases at J, with 11 bases between the two ends. The CDR3 has 14 amino acids. The germline gives CDR1 MNHNS, CDR2 SASEGT.

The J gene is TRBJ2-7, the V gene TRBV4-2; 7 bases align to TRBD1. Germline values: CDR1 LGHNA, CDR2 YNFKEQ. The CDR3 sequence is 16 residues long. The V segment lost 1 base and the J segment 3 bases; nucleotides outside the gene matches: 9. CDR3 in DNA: TGTGCCAGCAGCCAAGGAATACAGGGGTTCGGCTACGAGCAGTACTTC. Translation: CASSQGIQGFGYEQYF.

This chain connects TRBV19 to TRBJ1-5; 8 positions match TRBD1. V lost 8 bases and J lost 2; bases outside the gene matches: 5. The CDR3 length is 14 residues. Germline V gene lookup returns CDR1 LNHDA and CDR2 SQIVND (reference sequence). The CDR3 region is CASRGQGGNQPQHF. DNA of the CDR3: TGTGCCAGTCGCGGACAGGGAGGCAATCAGCCCCAGCATTTT.

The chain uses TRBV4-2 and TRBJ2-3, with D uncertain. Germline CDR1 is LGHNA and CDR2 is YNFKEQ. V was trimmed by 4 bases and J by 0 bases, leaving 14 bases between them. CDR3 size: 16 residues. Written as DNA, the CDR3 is TGTGCCAGCAGCCCTGGTTTACAGCTTAGCACAGATACGCAGTATTTT. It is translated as CASSPGLQLSTDTQYF.

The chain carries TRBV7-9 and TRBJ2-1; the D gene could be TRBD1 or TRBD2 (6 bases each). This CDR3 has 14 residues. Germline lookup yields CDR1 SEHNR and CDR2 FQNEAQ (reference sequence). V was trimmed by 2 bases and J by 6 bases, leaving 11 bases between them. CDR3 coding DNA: TGTGCCAGCAGCTTACGTGGGGGGCGCAATGAGCAGTTCTTC. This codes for CASSLRGGRNEQFF.

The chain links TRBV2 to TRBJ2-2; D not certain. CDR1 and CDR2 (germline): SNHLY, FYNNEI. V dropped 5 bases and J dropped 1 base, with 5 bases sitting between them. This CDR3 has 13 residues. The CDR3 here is CASSRRNTGELFF. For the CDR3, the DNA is TGTGCCAGCAGTCGACGGAACACCGGGGAGCTGTTTTTT.

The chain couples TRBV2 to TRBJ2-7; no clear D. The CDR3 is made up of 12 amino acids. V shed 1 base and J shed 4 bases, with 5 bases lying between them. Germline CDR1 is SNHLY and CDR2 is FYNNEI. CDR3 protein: CASSEVSYEQYF. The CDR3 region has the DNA TGTGCCAGCAGTGAAGTGAGTTACGAGCAGTACTTC.

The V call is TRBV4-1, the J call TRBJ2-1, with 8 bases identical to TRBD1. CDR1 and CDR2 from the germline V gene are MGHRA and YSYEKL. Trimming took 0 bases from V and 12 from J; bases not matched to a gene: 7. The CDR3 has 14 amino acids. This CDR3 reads CASSQEGRDRGQFF. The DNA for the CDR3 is TGCGCCAGCAGCCAAGAAGGTAGAGACAGGGGGCAGTTCTTC.

CDR3 loop: CATTPPEPRGYTF. The CDR3 DNA sequence: TGTGCCACCACCCCCCCCGAACCGAGGGGCTACACCTTC. The chain uses TRBV28 and TRBJ1-2; D ambiguous. Between the trimmed V and J ends, which lost 10 bases and 8 bases, there was a span of 20 bases. This CDR3 is 13 amino acids long. The germline CDR1 and CDR2 sequences are MDHEN and SYDVKM.

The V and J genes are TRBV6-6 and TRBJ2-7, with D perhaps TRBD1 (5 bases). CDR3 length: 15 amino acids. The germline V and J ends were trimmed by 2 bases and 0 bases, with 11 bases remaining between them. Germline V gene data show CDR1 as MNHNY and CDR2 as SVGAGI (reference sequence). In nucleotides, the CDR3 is TGTGCCAGCAGTTACGGGGCCCCCAGCTCCTACGAGCAGTACTTC. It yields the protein CASSYGAPSSYEQYF.

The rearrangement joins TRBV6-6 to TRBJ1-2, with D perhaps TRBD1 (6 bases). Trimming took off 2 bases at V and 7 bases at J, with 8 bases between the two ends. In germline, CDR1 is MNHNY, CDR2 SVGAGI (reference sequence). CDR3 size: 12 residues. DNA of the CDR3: TGTGCCAGCAGTTACGGGGGGGCTGGCTACACCTTC. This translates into CASSYGGAGYTF.

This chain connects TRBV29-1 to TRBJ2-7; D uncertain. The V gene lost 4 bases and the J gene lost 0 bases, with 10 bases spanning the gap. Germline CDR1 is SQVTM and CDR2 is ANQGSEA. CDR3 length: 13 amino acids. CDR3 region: CSVVGRNSYEQYF. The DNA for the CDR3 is TGCAGCGTTGTAGGCCGAAACTCCTACGAGCAGTACTTC.

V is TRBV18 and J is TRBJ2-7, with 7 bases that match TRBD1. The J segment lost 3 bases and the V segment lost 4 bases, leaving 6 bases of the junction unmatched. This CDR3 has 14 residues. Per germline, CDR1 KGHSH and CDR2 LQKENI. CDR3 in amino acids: CASSLDRTNYEQYF. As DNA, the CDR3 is TGTGCCAGCTCACTGGACAGGACAAACTACGAGCAGTACTTC.

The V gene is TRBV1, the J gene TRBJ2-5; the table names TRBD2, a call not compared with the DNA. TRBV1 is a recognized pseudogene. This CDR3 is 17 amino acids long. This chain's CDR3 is CTSSQDSRGRAWETQYF. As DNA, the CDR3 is TGCACCAGCAGCCAAGATAGTCGCGGGAGGGCGTGGGAGACCCAGTACTTC.

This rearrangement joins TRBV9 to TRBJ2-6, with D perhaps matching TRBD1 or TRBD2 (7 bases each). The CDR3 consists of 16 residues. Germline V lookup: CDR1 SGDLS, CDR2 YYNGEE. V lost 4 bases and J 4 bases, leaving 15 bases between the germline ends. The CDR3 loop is CASSPGEGAGANVLTF. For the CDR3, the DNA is TGTGCCAGCAGCCCCGGGGAGGGGGCGGGGGCCAACGTCCTGACTTTC.

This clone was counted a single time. CDR3 sequence reads: CASSYFAVDYGYTF. CDR3 DNA sequence: TGTGCCAGCAGTTACTTTGCCGTGGACTATGGCTACACCTTC. The genes are TRBV6-5 and TRBJ1-2, with D unclear. Per the germline V gene, CDR1 is MNHEY and CDR2 is SVGAGI. The CDR3 extends over 14 amino acids. Trimming took 1 base from V and 3 from J, leaving 9 bases between them.

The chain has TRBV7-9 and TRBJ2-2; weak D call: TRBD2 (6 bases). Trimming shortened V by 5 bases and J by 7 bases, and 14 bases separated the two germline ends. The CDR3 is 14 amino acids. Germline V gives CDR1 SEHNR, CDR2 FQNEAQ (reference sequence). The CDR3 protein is CASSIAGGNGELFF. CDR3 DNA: TGTGCCAGCAGCATCGCCGGAGGGAACGGGGAGCTGTTTTTT.

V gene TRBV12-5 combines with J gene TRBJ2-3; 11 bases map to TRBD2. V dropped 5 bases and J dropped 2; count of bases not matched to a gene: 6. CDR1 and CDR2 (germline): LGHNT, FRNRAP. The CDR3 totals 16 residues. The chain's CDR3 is CASGSGLAGYTDTQYF. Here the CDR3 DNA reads TGTGCTAGTGGTAGCGGACTAGCGGGTTACACAGATACGCAGTATTTT.

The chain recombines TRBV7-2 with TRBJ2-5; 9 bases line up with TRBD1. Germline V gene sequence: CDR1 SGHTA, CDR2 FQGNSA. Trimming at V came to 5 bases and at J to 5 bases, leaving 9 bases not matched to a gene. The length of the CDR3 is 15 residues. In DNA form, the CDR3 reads TGTGCCAGCAGCAATTACAGGGGGCTCCGGGAGACCCAGTACTTC. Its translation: CASSNYRGLRETQYF.

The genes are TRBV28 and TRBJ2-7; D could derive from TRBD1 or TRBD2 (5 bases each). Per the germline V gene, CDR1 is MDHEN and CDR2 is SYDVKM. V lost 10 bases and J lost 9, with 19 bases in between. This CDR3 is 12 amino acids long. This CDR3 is CATRGSYEGQYF. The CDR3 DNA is TGTGCCACTAGGGGTTCCTACGAGGGGCAGTACTTC.

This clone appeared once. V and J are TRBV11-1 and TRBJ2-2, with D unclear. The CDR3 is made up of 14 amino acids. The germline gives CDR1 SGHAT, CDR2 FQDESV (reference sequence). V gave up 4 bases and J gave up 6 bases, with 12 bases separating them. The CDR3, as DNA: TGTGCCAGCAGCTCCAGTATAAGTGCCGGGGAGCTGTTTTTT. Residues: CASSSSISAGELFF.

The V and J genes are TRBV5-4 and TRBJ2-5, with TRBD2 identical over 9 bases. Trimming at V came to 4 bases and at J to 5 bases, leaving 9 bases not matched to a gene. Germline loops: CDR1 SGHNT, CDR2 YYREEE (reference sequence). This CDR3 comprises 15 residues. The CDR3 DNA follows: TGTGCCAGCAGCCGAATAGCGGGAGCAGGGGAGACCCAGTACTTC. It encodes CASSRIAGAGETQYF.

CDR3 protein: CASSPRGRGPYNEQFF. The DNA for the CDR3 is TGTGCCAGCAGCCCCAGGGGGCGGGGGCCCTACAATGAGCAGTTCTTC. The V gene is TRBV7-9, the J gene TRBJ2-1; perhaps TRBD1 as D (8 bases). The V end was cut by 5 bases, the J end by 2 bases, with 16 bases between. This CDR3 has 16 residues. Germline lookup yields CDR1 SEHNR and CDR2 FQNEAQ (reference sequence). The whole variable domain, filled in from reference TRBV7-9 and TRBJ2-1, reads DTGVSQNPRHKITKRGQNVTFRCDPISEHNRLYWYRQTLGQGPEFLTYFQNEAQLEKSRLLSDRFSAERPKGSFSTLEIQRTEQGDSAMYLCASSPRGRGPYNEQFFGPGTRLTVL.

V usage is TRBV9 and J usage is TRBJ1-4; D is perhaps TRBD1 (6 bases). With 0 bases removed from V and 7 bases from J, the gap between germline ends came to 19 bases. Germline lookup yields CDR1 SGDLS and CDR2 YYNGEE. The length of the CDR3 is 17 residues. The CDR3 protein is CASSVATGGGPGEKLFF. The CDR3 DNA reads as TGTGCCAGCAGCGTAGCTACTGGTGGGGGGCCCGGTGAAAAACTGTTTTTT.

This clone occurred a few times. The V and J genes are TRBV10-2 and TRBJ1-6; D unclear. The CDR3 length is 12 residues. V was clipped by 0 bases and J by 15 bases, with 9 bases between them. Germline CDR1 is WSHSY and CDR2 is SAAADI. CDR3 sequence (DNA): TGCGCCAGCAGTGAGTCGCGGAGCCGCCTCCACTTT. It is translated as CASSESRSRLHF.